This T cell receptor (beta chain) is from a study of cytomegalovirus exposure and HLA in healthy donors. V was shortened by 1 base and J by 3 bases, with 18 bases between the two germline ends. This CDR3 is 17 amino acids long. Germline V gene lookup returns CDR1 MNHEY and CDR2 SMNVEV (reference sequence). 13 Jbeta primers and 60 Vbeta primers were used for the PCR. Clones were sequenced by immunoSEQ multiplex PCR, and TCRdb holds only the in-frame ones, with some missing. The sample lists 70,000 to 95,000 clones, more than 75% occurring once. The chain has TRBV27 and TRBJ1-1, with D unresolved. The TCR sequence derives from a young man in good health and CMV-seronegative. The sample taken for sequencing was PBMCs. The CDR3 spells CASSLFRPKISDTEAFF. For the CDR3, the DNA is TGTGCCAGCAGTTTATTTCGCCCGAAGATCAGCGACACTGAAGCTTTCTTT.